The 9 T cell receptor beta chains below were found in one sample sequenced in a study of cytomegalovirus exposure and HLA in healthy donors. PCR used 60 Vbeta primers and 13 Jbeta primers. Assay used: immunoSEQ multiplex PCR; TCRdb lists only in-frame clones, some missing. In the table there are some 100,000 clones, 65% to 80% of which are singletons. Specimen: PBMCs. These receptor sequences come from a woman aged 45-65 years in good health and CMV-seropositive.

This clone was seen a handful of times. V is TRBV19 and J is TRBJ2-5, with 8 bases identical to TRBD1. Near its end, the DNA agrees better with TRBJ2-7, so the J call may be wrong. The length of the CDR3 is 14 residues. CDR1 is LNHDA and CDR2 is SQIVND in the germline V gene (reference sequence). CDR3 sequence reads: CASSIAQGAYEQYF. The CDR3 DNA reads TGTGCCAGTAGTATAGCACAGGGGGCCTACGAGCAGTACTTC.

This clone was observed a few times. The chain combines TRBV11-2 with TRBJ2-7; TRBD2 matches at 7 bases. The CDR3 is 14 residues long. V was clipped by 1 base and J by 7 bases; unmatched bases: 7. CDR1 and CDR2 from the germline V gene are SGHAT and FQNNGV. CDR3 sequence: CASSLGTSVGEQYF. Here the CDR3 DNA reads TGTGCCAGCAGCTTAGGTACTAGCGTTGGAGAGCAGTACTTC.

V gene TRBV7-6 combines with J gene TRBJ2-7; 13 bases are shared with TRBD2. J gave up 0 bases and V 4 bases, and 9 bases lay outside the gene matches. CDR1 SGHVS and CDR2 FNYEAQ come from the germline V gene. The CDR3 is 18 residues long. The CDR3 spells CASSSGLAGETSSYEQYF. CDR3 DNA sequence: TGTGCCAGCAGCTCCGGACTAGCGGGAGAGACCAGCTCCTACGAGCAGTACTTC.

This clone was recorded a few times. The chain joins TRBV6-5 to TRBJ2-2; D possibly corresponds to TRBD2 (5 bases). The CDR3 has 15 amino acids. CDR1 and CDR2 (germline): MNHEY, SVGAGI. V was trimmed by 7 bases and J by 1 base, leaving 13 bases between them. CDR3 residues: CASTLEGGNTGELFF. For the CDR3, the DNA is TGTGCCAGCACTTTGGAAGGAGGGAACACCGGGGAGCTGTTTTTT.

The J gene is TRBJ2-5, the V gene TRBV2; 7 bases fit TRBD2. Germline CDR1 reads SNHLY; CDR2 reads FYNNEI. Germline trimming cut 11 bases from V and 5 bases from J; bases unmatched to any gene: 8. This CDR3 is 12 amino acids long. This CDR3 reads CASWGGLETQYF. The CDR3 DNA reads TGTGCCTCCTGGGGGGGGTTGGAGACCCAGTACTTC.

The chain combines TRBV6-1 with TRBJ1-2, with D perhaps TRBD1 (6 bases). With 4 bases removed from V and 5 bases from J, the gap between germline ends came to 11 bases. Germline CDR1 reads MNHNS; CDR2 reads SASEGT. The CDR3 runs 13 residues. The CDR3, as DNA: TGTGCCAGCAGTGCTACAGGGAAATATGGCTACACCTTC. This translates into CASSATGKYGYTF.

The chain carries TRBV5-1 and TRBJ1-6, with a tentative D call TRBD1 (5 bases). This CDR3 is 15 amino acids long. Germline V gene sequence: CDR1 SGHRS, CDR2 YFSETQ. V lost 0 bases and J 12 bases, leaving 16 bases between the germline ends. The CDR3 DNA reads TGCGCCAGCAGCTTGGCCGGACACGTTCAAGAACCCCTCCACTTT. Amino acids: CASSLAGHVQEPLHF. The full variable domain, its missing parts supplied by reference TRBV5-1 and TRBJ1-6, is KAGVTQTPRYLIKTRGQQVTLSCSPISGHRSVSWYQQTPGQGLQFLFEYFSETQRNKGNFPGRFSGRQFSNSRSEMNVSTLELGDSALYLCASSLAGHVQEPLHFGNGTRLTVT.

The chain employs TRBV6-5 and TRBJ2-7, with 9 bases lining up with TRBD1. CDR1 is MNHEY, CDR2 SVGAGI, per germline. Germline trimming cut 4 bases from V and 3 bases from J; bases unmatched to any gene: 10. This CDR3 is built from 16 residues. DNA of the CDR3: TGTGCCAGCAGTTCACCGACCGGGACAGGGCTCTACGAGCAGTACTTC. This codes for CASSSPTGTGLYEQYF.

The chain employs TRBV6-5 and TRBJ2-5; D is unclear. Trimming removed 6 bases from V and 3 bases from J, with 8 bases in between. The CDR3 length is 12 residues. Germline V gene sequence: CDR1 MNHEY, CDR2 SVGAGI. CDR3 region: CASRAGKETQYF. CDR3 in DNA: TGTGCCAGCAGGGCAGGAAAAGAGACCCAGTACTTC.